There are a few counts of the clone carrying this TCR beta chain. Treatment indicated: oral pan-JAK inhibitor, 5-10 mg twice daily. These data originate in a study of CD8+ T cells in alopecia areata. Overall study: The study gave tofacitinib for 6 to 18 months, then 6 months off drug. Severity among treated patients was scored by the percentage of scalp area affected.

RNA was extracted and reverse transcribed into cDNA as the sequencing template. The table came from immunoSEQ multiplex PCR; TCRdb's copy has only in-frame clones and leaves some out. The sample lists around 100,000 clones, around 71% occurring once. The CDR3 runs to 15 residues. V lost 4 bases to trimming and J lost 5 bases; unmatched junction nucleotides: 8. The germline V gene has CDR1 PRHDT and CDR2 FYEKMQ (reference sequence). The V and J genes are TRBV13 and TRBJ1-1; TRBD1 matches at 9 bases. The origin of this receptor is a human donor with alopecia areata. Sequencing used CD8+ T cells sorted from blood, obtained at week 44, from a patient treated with tofacitinib. In DNA, the CDR3 is TGTGCCAGCAGCTCCCCTCGGACAGGGGTAACTGAAGCTTTCTTT. Its translation is CASSSPRTGVTEAFF.